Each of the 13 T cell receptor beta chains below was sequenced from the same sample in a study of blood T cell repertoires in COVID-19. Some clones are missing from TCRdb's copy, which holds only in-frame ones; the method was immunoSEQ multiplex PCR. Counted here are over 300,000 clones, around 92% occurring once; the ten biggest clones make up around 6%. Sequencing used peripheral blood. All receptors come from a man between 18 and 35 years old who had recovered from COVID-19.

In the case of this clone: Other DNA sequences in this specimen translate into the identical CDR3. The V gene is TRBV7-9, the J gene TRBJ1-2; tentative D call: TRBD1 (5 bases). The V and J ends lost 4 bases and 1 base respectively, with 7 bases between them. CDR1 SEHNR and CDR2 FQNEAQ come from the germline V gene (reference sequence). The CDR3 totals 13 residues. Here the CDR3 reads CASSSGGNYGYTF. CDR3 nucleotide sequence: TGTGCCAGCAGCTCGGGGGGTAACTATGGCTACACCTTC.

CDR3 amino acids: CSASPFPRQSNYGYTF. The CDR3 DNA sequence: TGCAGTGCTAGTCCGTTCCCCCGACAGAGTAACTATGGCTACACCTTC. This rearrangement joins TRBV20-1 to TRBJ1-2, with a tentative D call TRBD1 (5 bases). V shed 3 bases and J shed 1 base, with 18 bases lying between them. The CDR3 is made up of 16 amino acids. The V gene's germline CDR1 is DFQATT and CDR2 SNEGSKA (reference sequence).

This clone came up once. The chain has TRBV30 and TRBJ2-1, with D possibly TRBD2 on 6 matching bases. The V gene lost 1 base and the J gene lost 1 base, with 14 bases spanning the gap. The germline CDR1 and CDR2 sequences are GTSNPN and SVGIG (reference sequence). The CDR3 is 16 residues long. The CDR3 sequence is CAWSEVAAPSYNEQFF. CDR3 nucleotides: TGTGCCTGGAGTGAGGTAGCGGCACCTTCCTACAATGAGCAGTTCTTC.

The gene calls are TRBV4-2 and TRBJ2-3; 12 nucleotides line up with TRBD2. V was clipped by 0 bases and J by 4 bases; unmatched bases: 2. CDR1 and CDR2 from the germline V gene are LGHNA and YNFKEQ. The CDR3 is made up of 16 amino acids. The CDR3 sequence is CASSQDLAGGPDTQYF. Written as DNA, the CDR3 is TGTGCCAGCAGCCAAGATCTAGCGGGAGGGCCAGATACGCAGTATTTT.

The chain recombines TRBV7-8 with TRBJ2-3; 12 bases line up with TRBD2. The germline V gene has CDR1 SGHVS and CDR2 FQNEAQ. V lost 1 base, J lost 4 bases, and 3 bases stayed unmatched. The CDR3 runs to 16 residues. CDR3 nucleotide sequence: TGTGCCAGCAGCTTAGGGCCTAGCGGGGGGGCAGATACGCAGTATTTT. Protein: CASSLGPSGGADTQYF.

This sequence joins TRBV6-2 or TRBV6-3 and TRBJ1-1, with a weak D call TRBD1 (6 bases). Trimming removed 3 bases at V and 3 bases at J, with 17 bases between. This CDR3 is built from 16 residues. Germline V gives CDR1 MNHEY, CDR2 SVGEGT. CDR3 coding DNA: TGTGCCAGCAGTTATCGCCCGGGGGGCCAGCACACTGAAGCTTTCTTT. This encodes CASSYRPGGQHTEAFF.

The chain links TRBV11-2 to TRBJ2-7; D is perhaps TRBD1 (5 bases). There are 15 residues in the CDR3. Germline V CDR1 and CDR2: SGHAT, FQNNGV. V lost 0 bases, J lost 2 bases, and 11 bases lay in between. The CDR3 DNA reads TGTGCCAGCAGCTTAGATCGCAGGGATCCCTACGAGCAGTACTTC. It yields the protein CASSLDRRDPYEQYF.

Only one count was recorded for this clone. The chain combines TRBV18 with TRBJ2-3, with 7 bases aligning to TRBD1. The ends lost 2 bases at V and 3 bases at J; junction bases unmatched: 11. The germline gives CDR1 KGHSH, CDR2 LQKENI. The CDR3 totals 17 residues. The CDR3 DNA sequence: TGTGCCAGCTCACCAGGGGGCGTTGGGACAGAGACAGATACGCAGTATTTT. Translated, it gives CASSPGGVGTETDTQYF.

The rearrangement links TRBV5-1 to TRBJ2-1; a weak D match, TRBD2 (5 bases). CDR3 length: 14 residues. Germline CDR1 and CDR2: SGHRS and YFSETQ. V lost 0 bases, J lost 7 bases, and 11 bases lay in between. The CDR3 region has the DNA TGCGCCAGCAGCTTGGGAGGGATGGGGAATGAGCAGTTCTTC. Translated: CASSLGGMGNEQFF.

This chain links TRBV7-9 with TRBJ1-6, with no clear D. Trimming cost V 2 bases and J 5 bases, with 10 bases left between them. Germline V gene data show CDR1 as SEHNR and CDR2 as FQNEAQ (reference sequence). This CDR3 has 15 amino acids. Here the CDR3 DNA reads TGTGCCAGCAGCTTATGGGCTACTGATAATTCACCCCTCCACTTT. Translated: CASSLWATDNSPLHF. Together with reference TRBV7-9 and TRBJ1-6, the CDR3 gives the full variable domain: DTGVSQNPRHKITKRGQNVTFRCDPISEHNRLYWYRQTLGQGPEFLTYFQNEAQLEKSRLLSDRFSAERPKGSFSTLEIQRTEQGDSAMYLCASSLWATDNSPLHFGNGTRLTVT.

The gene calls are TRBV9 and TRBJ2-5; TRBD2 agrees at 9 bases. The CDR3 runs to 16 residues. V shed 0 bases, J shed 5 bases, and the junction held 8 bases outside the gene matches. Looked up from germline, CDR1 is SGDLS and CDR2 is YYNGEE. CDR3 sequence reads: CASSVGLQSGGETQYF. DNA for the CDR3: TGTGCCAGCAGCGTAGGCCTCCAAAGCGGGGGGGAGACCCAGTACTTC.

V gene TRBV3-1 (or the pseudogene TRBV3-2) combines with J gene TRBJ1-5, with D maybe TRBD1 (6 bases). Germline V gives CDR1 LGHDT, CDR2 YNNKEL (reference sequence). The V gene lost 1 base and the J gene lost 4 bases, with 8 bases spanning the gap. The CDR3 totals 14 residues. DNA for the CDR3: TGTGCCAGCAGCCAAGGGACAGCTAATCAGCCCCAGCATTTT. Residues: CASSQGTANQPQHF.

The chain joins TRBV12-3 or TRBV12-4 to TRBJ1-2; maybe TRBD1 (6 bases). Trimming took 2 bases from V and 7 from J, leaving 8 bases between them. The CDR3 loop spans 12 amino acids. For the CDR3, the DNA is TGTGCCAGCAGTTTAAAGGGGGTTGGCTACACCTTC. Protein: CASSLKGVGYTF.